This TCR beta chain was sequenced during a study of identical twins. One entry per CDR3 protein results from TCRdb running MiXCR on the 5' RACE reads. The sample includes roughly 1,500,000 distinct CDR3 sequences, 32% of them seen just once. This CDR3 spans 11 amino acids. Germline CDR1 MNHEY, CDR2 SMNVEV (reference sequence). Between the trimmed V and J ends, which lost 8 bases and 8 bases, there was a span of 11 bases. The origin of this receptor is a newborn girl in good health. The sample taken for sequencing was cord blood. The V call is TRBV27, the J call TRBJ2-3, with D perhaps given as TRBD1 or TRBD2 (5 bases each). CDR3 coding DNA: TGTGCCAGCCTTTTTGGGGGTACGCAGTATTTT. Translation: CASLFGGTQYF.